This is a list of T cell receptor beta chains from one sample in a study of T cells after yellow fever vaccination. Using its own MiXCR run on the 5' RACE reads, TCRdb lists one record per CDR3 protein. Of roughly 250,000 distinct CDR3 sequences listed, roughly 13% were seen once; the top ten hold 0.4% to 0.65%. Specimen: CD4+ T cells sorted from PBMCs, collected 45 days after the yellow fever booster vaccination. The receptors derive from a man aged 25 to 40 who received the YFV17D yellow fever vaccine. The CDR3 runs from the conserved cysteine through the conserved F or W.

j_gene,v_gene,CDR3aa
TRBJ2-7,TRBV6-1,CASHRGYSYEQYF
TRBJ2-4,TRBV6-2/TRBV6-3,CASSQPLAGLAKNIQYF
TRBJ2-5,TRBV5-1,CASSLQAQETQYF
TRBJ2-1,TRBV5-1,CASSSQGHMSNEQFF
TRBJ2-3,TRBV7-2,CASSFQRFGTDTQYF
TRBJ1-5,TRBV5-1,CASSLGQNSNQPQHF
TRBJ2-7,TRBV20-1,CSVPPAGGRNEQYF
TRBJ1-1,TRBV20-1,CSAQTGFDTEAFF
TRBJ2-5,TRBV7-6,CASSSNRVPLETQYF
TRBJ1-5,TRBV5-1,CASSRTGDSKQPQHF
TRBJ2-3,TRBV27,CASSLRDRSTDTQYF
TRBJ1-4,TRBV7-8,CASRRTASNEKLFF
TRBJ1-2,TRBV3-1,CASSRTERAYGYTF
TRBJ2-1,TRBV5-6,CASSLTLQSDRTSSYNEQFF
TRBJ2-1,TRBV4-3,CASSQAASGIGSSYNEQFF
TRBJ1-2,TRBV20-1,CSARGDRGPFEGGYTF
TRBJ2-7,TRBV20-1,CSALPGPAF
TRBJ2-7,TRBV5-1,CASSWDRWNEQYF
TRBJ2-5,TRBV20-1,CSARDPSTGQETQYF
TRBJ2-7,TRBV5-6,CASSLTRSYEQYF
TRBJ2-1,TRBV12-3/TRBV12-4,CASSFPEGEQFF
TRBJ2-3,TRBV5-1,CASGLAGGITDTQYF
TRBJ2-1,TRBV12-3/TRBV12-4,CASSLTSGGPNEQFF
TRBJ2-1,TRBV7-2,CASSLTSGRYNEQFF
TRBJ2-5,TRBV20-1,CSASWVIREETQYF
TRBJ2-1,TRBV7-8,CASRNRDRDHEQFF
TRBJ2-6,TRBV7-9,CASSALPRDSGANVLTF
TRBJ2-7,TRBV20-1,CSAARDTPYEQYF
TRBJ2-5,TRBV7-2,CASSLGRVETQYF
TRBJ2-5,TRBV5-1,CASKLAGTETQYF
TRBJ1-2,TRBV5-1,CASSTGQGVYGYTF
TRBJ2-7,TRBV15,CATSRDLTNINYEQYF
TRBJ1-2,TRBV20-1,CSAYTRGTNYGYTF
TRBJ1-1,TRBV7-9,CASSPRAWGAEAFF
TRBJ2-7,TRBV6-5,CASSYWNTGGSAYEQYF
TRBJ2-1,TRBV6-1,CASSPPRAGLKNEQFF
TRBJ2-3,TRBV7-2,CASSRLAGVYDTQYF
TRBJ2-7,TRBV7-2,CASSSNRGPIEQYF
TRBJ2-2,TRBV19,CASSISGQNTGELFF
TRBJ2-5,TRBV23-1,CASSHRYPGQRIQETQYF
TRBJ2-2,TRBV6-5,CASSLAPPKSTGELFF
TRBJ2-1,TRBV4-2,CAISRGLLCYNEQFF
TRBJ2-3,TRBV12-3/TRBV12-4,CASSLQGLPYTDTQYF
TRBJ2-1,TRBV6-1,CASRNIEVRDEQFF
TRBJ1-2,TRBV30,CAWSVLDRGLPRTF
TRBJ1-4,TRBV12-3/TRBV12-4,CASSLSGIDEKLFF
TRBJ2-1,TRBV20-1,CSALEGIAGPNEQFF
TRBJ2-5,TRBV6-2/TRBV6-3,CASRKSGQETQYF
TRBJ2-1,TRBV9,CASSTGTRGEQFF
TRBJ2-3,TRBV7-2,CASSLDRVATQYF
TRBJ1-5,TRBV9,CASSATGVAQPQHF
TRBJ2-1,TRBV7-8,CASSSRLAGCNEQFF
TRBJ2-3,TRBV9,CASSVETSRADTQYF